This record looks at one TCR beta chain sequence and its context. From the 5' RACE reads, TCRdb lists one entry per CDR3 protein and no DNA. The sample table sets out some 330,000 distinct CDR3 sequences. Germline V lookup: CDR1 SGHRS, CDR2 YFSETQ. CDR3 size: 15 residues. The entry originates in a study of monozygotic twins with inflammatory bowel disease. The sequence was obtained from a human donor with ulcerative colitis or Crohn's disease, or a healthy co-twin of an affected twin (not recorded which). Specimen: blood. The J gene is TRBJ1-5, the V gene TRBV5-1; lacking DNA, the TRBD1 call made by TCRdb goes unchecked. CDR3 protein: CASSLGGDPNQPQHF. The whole variable domain, filled in from reference TRBV5-1 and TRBJ1-5, reads KAGVTQTPRYLIKTRGQQVTLSCSPISGHRSVSWYQQTPGQGLQFLFEYFSETQRNKGNFPGRFSGRQFSNSRSEMNVSTLELGDSALYLCASSLGGDPNQPQHFGDGTRLSIL.